This entry lists 28 T cell receptor beta chains sequenced from one sample in a study of read filtering for tumor transcriptome and immune sequencing. The library was built from roughly 400 ng RNA with molecular barcoded adaptors for alpha/delta and beta/gamma chains. TCRdb itself ran the reads through MiXCR, one entry per CDR3 protein. Of about 40,000 distinct CDR3 sequences detected, roughly an eighth appear once; the ten largest clones hold 25% to 30%. The sample was a population of CD138-negative cells sorted from bone marrow. These TCRs come from a donor at least 40 years old with multiple myeloma.

Turning to this clonotype: A read error is possible here, since a much larger clone lies one base away. V gene TRBV28 combines with J gene TRBJ2-1; the D gene is possibly TRBD2 (6 bases). Germline values: CDR1 MDHEN, CDR2 SYDVKM. The CDR3 is 13 amino acids. The germline V and J ends were trimmed by 6 bases and 10 bases, with 16 bases remaining between them. The CDR3 here is CASSPGGGREQFF. CDR3 DNA sequence: TGTGCCAGCAGCCCCGGTGGGGGGAGGGAGCAGTTCTTC.

This clonotype was recorded at least ten times. The CDR3 protein is CSAVGRETNEKLFF. CDR3 nucleotides: TGCAGTGCCGTGGGACGGGAAACTAATGAAAAACTGTTTTTT. The genes are TRBV20-1 and TRBJ1-4; D might be TRBD1 (5 bases). The V gene lost 6 bases and the J gene lost 1 base, with 12 bases spanning the gap. The CDR3 loop spans 14 amino acids. Germline assignment: CDR1 DFQATT and CDR2 SNEGSKA (reference sequence).

The chain employs TRBV6-5 and TRBJ2-7; 12 nucleotides line up with TRBD2. The CDR3 runs 20 residues. Per the germline V gene, CDR1 is MNHEY and CDR2 is SVGAGI. V lost 6 bases to trimming and J lost 5 bases; unmatched junction nucleotides: 23. The CDR3 DNA reads as TGTGCCAGCAGCTCTATAGGGGGGGGTGAGACTAGCGGGAGACGTGACGAGCAGTACTTC. Translated: CASSSIGGGETSGRRDEQYF.

This rearrangement joins TRBV10-3 to TRBJ2-7; TRBD1 might be the D (5 bases). The germline V and J ends were trimmed by 10 bases and 6 bases, with 22 bases remaining between them. The CDR3 extends over 14 amino acids. Germline V gene lookup returns CDR1 ENHRY and CDR2 SYGVKD. In DNA, the CDR3 is TGTGCCACTACCCTCGTGCAGGGAAGCGCCGAGCAGTACTTC. Translated: CATTLVQGSAEQYF.

This clonotype was counted ten times or more. This chain connects TRBV5-1 to TRBJ2-7; possible D gene TRBD2, 5 bases. V lost 4 bases, J lost 3 bases, and 11 bases lay in between. The CDR3 extends over 13 amino acids. The germline V gene encodes CDR1 SGHRS and CDR2 YFSETQ. This CDR3 is CASSVDGNYEQYF. In nucleotides, the CDR3 is TGCGCCAGCAGCGTTGACGGGAACTACGAGCAGTACTTC.

This clonotype was seen more than once but under ten times. The chain employs TRBV10-3 and TRBJ1-1; D uncertain. The V end was cut by 6 bases, the J end by 6 bases, with 11 bases between. The CDR3 has 12 residues. From germline, CDR1 is ENHRY and CDR2 SYGVKD. This CDR3 reads CAIRHGPSEAFF. The CDR3 nucleotides are TGTGCCATCAGACACGGACCGTCTGAAGCTTTCTTT.

This clonotype occurred a few times. The rearrangement joins TRBV5-5 to TRBJ2-6, with D hard to call. The germline CDR1 and CDR2 sequences are SGHKS and YYEKEE (reference sequence). The CDR3 runs to 16 residues. The germline V and J ends were trimmed by 4 bases and 1 base, with 12 bases remaining between them. CDR3 sequence (DNA): TGTGCCAGCAGCATCTACTACCCTTCTGGGGCCAACGTCCTGACTTTC. The encoded protein is CASSIYYPSGANVLTF. The full variable domain, rest sourced from reference TRBV5-5 and TRBJ2-6, is DAGVTQSPTHLIKTRGQQVTLRCSPISGHKSVSWYQQVLGQGPQFIFQYYEKEERGRGNFPDRFSARQFPNYSSELNVNALLLGDSALYLCASSIYYPSGANVLTFGAGSRLTVL.

The V and J genes are TRBV19 and TRBJ1-5; 7 nucleotides match TRBD1. Germline V CDR1 and CDR2: LNHDA, SQIVND (reference sequence). This CDR3 contains 15 residues. Unmatched junction bases numbered 8, after V lost 6 bases and J lost 3 bases. In DNA, the CDR3 is TGTGCCAGTAGCCGGACGGGACAGATCAATCAGCCCCAGCATTTT. This sequence encodes CASSRTGQINQPQHF.

Comments on this clonotype: This likely traces to a read error, being one base from a far larger clone. This sequence joins TRBV7-2 and TRBJ2-7; no clear D. V was cut by 0 bases and J by 7 bases, with 10 bases left in between. The CDR3 sequence is 13 residues long. CDR1 and CDR2 (germline): SGHTA, FQGNSA. The CDR3 coding sequence is TGTGCCAGCAGCTTAGCGACCCCCAATGAGCAGTACTTC. Its protein is CASSLATPNEQYF.

Only a few counts were recorded for this clonotype. J is TRBJ1-5 and V is TRBV2, with TRBD1 as a possible D gene (6 bases). The V gene's germline CDR1 is SNHLY and CDR2 FYNNEI. V was trimmed by 3 bases and J by 4 bases, leaving 13 bases between them. CDR3 size: 15 residues. The CDR3 DNA follows: TGTGCCAGCAGTGAGGTTTTGGGGGCTAATCAGCCCCAGCATTTT. This translates into CASSEVLGANQPQHF.

The V call is TRBV5-1, the J call TRBJ1-1; 11 nucleotides line up with TRBD1. From germline, CDR1 is SGHRS and CDR2 YFSETQ. The CDR3 runs 15 residues. V lost 3 bases, J lost 4 bases, and 5 bases stayed unmatched. The CDR3 region is CASSSTGTGGTEAFF. The CDR3 DNA reads TGCGCCAGCAGCTCCACCGGGACAGGGGGCACTGAAGCTTTCTTT.

Ten or more counts support this clonotype. The J gene is TRBJ2-1, the V gene TRBV20-1; tentative D call: TRBD2 (5 bases). Germline V gene sequence: CDR1 DFQATT, CDR2 SNEGSKA (reference sequence). CDR3 length: 15 amino acids. V was shortened by 0 bases and J by 6 bases, with 15 bases between the two germline ends. The CDR3 spells CSARDLERYSNEQFF. CDR3 DNA: TGCAGTGCTAGAGATCTAGAGCGGTACAGCAATGAGCAGTTCTTC.

A word on this clonotype: This may arise from a read error, as a much more abundant clone is one base away. The chain recombines TRBV6-6 with TRBJ2-2; D may be TRBD2 (6 bases). V lost 2 bases and J 0 bases, leaving 19 bases between the germline ends. CDR1 and CDR2 (germline): MNHNY, SVGAGI (reference sequence). The CDR3 consists of 19 residues. The DNA of the CDR3 is TGTGCCAGCAGTTACAGACGGGCGGGGAACTACGCGAACACCGGGGAGCTGTTTTTT. It yields the protein CASSYRRAGNYANTGELFF.

This clonotype was found many times. The rearrangement links TRBV20-1 to TRBJ2-7, with D possibly matching TRBD1 (5 bases). Germline CDR1 is DFQATT and CDR2 is SNEGSKA (reference sequence). Trimming left V 3 bases short and J 5 bases short, with 11 bases between. The CDR3 spans 12 residues. As DNA, the CDR3 is TGCAGTGCTAGGTGGGCAGGGCACGAGCAGTACTTC. It yields the protein CSARWAGHEQYF.

Ten or more counts support this clonotype. This chain joins TRBV20-1 and TRBJ2-3, with TRBD2 matching over 9 bases. V shed 3 bases and J 2 bases; nucleotides not matched to a gene: 18. The CDR3 covers 19 residues. CDR1 is DFQATT, CDR2 SNEGSKA, per germline (reference sequence). In DNA, the CDR3 is TGCAGTGCTAGGGTGATGAGGGTGGCTAGCGGGACTGACACAGATACGCAGTATTTT. This codes for CSARVMRVASGTDTDTQYF.

Ten or more counts support this clonotype. The chain links TRBV7-9 to TRBJ2-7, with 8 bases matching TRBD2. Germline assignment: CDR1 SEHNR and CDR2 FQNEAQ (reference sequence). The CDR3 is 13 amino acids. V gave up 5 bases and J gave up 3 bases; unmatched junction bases: 3. The CDR3 loop is CASSQSGSYEQYF. CDR3 DNA sequence: TGTGCCAGCAGCCAGAGCGGGAGCTACGAGCAGTACTTC. Full variable domain (outside the CDR3, taken from reference TRBV7-9 and TRBJ2-7): DTGVSQNPRHKITKRGQNVTFRCDPISEHNRLYWYRQTLGQGPEFLTYFQNEAQLEKSRLLSDRFSAERPKGSFSTLEIQRTEQGDSAMYLCASSQSGSYEQYFGPGTRLTVT.

There are many counts of this clonotype. J is TRBJ2-3 and V is TRBV11-1; 13 nucleotides align to TRBD2. Germline-derived CDR1 and CDR2 are SGHAT and FQDESV (reference sequence). The CDR3 is 17 residues long. The V and J ends lost 5 bases and 8 bases, in that order; junction bases with no gene match: 13. This CDR3 is CASSGAGTSGTKVTQYF. The CDR3 coding sequence is TGTGCCAGCAGCGGCGCCGGGACTAGCGGGACGAAGGTTACGCAGTATTTT.

The genes are TRBV6-2 or TRBV6-3 and TRBJ2-2; D perhaps matches TRBD2 (6 bases). Germline lookup yields CDR1 MNHEY and CDR2 SVGEGT. The CDR3 runs 15 residues. Trimming shortened V by 5 bases and J by 1 base, and 11 bases separated the two germline ends. Written as DNA, the CDR3 is TGTGCCAGCAGTAACCCGGGACTGAACACCGGGGAGCTGTTTTTT. Translation gives CASSNPGLNTGELFF.

This clonotype was counted a few times. V gene TRBV7-2 combines with J gene TRBJ1-1, with D unresolved. Per the germline V gene, CDR1 is SGHTA and CDR2 is FQGNSA. The CDR3 has 13 amino acids. V was pared by 3 bases and J by 0 bases, with 5 bases between. Written as DNA, the CDR3 is TGTGCCAGCAGCTTTCAGTTGAACACTGAAGCTTTCTTT. This gives the protein CASSFQLNTEAFF. Looking up the rest from reference TRBV7-2 and TRBJ1-1 gives the full variable domain: GAGVSQSPSNKVTEKGKDVELRCDPISGHTALYWYRQSLGQGLEFLIYFQGNSAPDKSGLPSDRFSAERTGGSVSTLTIQRTQQEDSAVYLCASSFQLNTEAFFGQGTRLTVV.

In regard to this clonotype: A much larger clone is a single base away; this may be a read error. This chain joins TRBV7-2 and TRBJ1-5, with 9 bases matching TRBD1. V lost 1 base to trimming and J lost 9 bases; unmatched junction nucleotides: 10. CDR1 SGHTA and CDR2 FQGNSA come from the germline V gene. The CDR3 has 16 amino acids. DNA of the CDR3: TGTGCCAGCAGCTTAGGAAGTGGGACAGGGCATCGGCCCCAGCATTTT. The encoded protein is CASSLGSGTGHRPQHF. Based on the CDR3 plus reference TRBV7-2 and TRBJ1-5, the full variable domain is GAGVSQSPSNKVTEKGKDVELRCDPISGHTALYWYRQSLGQGLEFLIYFQGNSAPDKSGLPSDRFSAERTGGSVSTLTIQRTQQEDSAVYLCASSLGSGTGHRPQHFGDGTRLSIL.

This clonotype was seen many times. This rearrangement joins TRBV7-9 to TRBJ2-1; 10 bases match TRBD2. The J segment lost 7 bases and the V segment lost 4 bases, leaving 7 bases of the junction unmatched. Germline V gene lookup returns CDR1 SEHNR and CDR2 FQNEAQ (reference sequence). The length of the CDR3 is 15 residues. Here the CDR3 DNA reads TGTGCCAGCAGCTCCCTAGCGGGAGTTTTAAATGAGCAGTTCTTC. Amino acid sequence: CASSSLAGVLNEQFF.

On this clonotype: A read error may be the cause here, since a much bigger clone is one base away. The genes are TRBV30 and TRBJ2-7; a weak D match, TRBD1 (6 bases). Per germline, CDR1 GTSNPN and CDR2 SVGIG (reference sequence). The length of the CDR3 is 14 residues. The DNA for the CDR3 is TGTGCCTGGAGTGTACAGGGACGGAGAGAGCCCTCACGGTTC. Amino acid sequence: CAWSVQGRREPSRF.

This clonotype was seen ten or more times. The J gene is TRBJ2-7, the V gene TRBV29-1, with a weak D call TRBD1 (8 bases). The CDR3 runs to 13 residues. V was cut by 5 bases and J by 5 bases, with 16 bases left in between. Germline assignment: CDR1 SQVTM and CDR2 ANQGSEA. CDR3 in amino acids: CSVQQGGLDEQYF. The DNA of the CDR3 is TGCAGCGTTCAACAGGGGGGGTTGGACGAGCAGTACTTC.

Many counts were recorded for this clonotype. The CDR3 nucleotides read TGCAGTGCAGGACGCTACGAGCAGTACTTC. This codes for CSAGRYEQYF. This chain connects TRBV20-1 to TRBJ2-7; no reliable D call. The CDR3 extends over 10 amino acids. The V end was cut by 6 bases, the J end by 3 bases, with 6 bases between. The V gene's germline CDR1 is DFQATT and CDR2 SNEGSKA (reference sequence).

In its sample, this clonotype was seen many times. The chain joins TRBV10-3 to TRBJ2-4; the D gene is possibly TRBD2 (5 bases). V dropped 0 bases and J dropped 9 bases, with 15 bases sitting between them. The CDR3 is 15 amino acids. Germline CDR1 and CDR2: ENHRY and SYGVKD. The CDR3 spells CAISESSGSNGIQYF. CDR3 DNA sequence: TGTGCCATCAGTGAGTCGTCGGGGAGCAACGGCATTCAGTACTTC.

On this clonotype: Sequence at one end of the junction differs from germline and may be a read error. V is TRBV6-2 or TRBV6-3 and J is TRBJ2-3, with 7 bases fitting TRBD2. Per the germline V gene, CDR1 is MNHEY and CDR2 is SVGEGT. The CDR3 spans 16 residues. DNA of the CDR3: TGTGCCGGCAGTTACTCGAGGCGGGAGAGCACAGATACGCAGTATTTT. Its translation is CAGSYSRRESTDTQYF.

This clonotype was seen repeatedly, ten times or more. The rearrangement uses TRBV29-1 and TRBJ2-2; TRBD1 matches 9 bases. Germline loops: CDR1 SQVTM, CDR2 ANQGSEA. J gave up 4 bases and V 7 bases, and 7 bases lay outside the gene matches. This CDR3 contains 14 residues. CDR3 DNA: TGCAGCGCCGGACAGGGGATTGGCACCGGGGAGCTGTTTTTT. Translating gives CSAGQGIGTGELFF.

This clonotype was seen at least ten times. V usage is TRBV28 and J usage is TRBJ2-5; unclear D gene. V dropped 2 bases and J dropped 5 bases, with 9 bases sitting between them. Germline V gene data show CDR1 as MDHEN and CDR2 as SYDVKM. The CDR3 has 13 residues. The CDR3 DNA is TGTGCCAGCAGTTTAAATGTTCCGGAGACCCAGTACTTC. Its translation is CASSLNVPETQYF. Filled out from reference TRBV28 and TRBJ2-5, the complete variable domain reads DVKVTQSSRYLVKRTGEKVFLECVQDMDHENMFWYRQDPGLGLRLIYFSYDVKMKEKGDIPEGYSVSREKKERFSLILESASTNQTSMYLCASSLNVPETQYFGPGTRLLVL.